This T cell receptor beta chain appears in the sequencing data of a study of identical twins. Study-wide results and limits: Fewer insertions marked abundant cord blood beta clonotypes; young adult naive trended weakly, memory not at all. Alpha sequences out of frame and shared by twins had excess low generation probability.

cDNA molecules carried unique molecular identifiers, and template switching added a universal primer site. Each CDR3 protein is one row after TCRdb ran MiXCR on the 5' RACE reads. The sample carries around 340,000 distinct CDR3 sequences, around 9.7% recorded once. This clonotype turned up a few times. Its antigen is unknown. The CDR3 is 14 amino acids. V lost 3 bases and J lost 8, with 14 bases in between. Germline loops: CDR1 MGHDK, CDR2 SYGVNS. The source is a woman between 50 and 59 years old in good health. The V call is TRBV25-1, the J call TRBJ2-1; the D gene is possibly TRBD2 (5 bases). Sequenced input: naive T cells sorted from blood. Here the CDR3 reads CASSDIVGEDEQFF. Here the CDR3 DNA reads TGTGCCAGCAGTGATATAGTGGGAGAGGATGAGCAGTTCTTC.